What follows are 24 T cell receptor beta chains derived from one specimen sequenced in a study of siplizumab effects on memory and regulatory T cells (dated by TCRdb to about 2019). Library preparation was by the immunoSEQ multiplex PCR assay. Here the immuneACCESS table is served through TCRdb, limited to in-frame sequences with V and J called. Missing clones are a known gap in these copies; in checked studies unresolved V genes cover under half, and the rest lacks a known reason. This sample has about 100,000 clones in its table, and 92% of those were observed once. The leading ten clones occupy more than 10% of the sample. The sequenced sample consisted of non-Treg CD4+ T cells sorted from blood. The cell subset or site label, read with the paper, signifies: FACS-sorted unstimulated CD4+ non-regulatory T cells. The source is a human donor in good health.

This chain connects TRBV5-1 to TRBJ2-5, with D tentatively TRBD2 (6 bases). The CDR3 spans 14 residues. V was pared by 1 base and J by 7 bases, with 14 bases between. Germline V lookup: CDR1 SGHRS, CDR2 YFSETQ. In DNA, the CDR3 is TGCGCCAGCAGCTTGTACTCGGGAGCGGGGACCCAGTACTTC. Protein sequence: CASSLYSGAGTQYF.

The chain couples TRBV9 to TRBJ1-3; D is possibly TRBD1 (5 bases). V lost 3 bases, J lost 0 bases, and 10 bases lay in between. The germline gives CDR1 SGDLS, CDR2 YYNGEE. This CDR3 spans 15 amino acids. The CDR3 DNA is TGTGCCAGCAGCGAACAGGCCTCCTCTGGAAACACCATATATTTT. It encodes CASSEQASSGNTIYF.

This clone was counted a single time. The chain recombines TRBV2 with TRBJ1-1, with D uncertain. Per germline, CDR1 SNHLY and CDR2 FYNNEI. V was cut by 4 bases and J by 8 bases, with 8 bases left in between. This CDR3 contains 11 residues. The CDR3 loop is CASSVKFEAFF. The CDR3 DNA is TGTGCCAGCAGTGTTAAATTCGAAGCTTTCTTT.

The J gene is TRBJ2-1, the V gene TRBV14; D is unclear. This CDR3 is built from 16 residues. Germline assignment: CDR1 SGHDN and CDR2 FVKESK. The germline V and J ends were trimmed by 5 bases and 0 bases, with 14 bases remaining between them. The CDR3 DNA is TGTGCCAGCAGCGCAAGAAGGTACAGCTCCTACAATGAGCAGTTCTTC. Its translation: CASSARRYSSYNEQFF.

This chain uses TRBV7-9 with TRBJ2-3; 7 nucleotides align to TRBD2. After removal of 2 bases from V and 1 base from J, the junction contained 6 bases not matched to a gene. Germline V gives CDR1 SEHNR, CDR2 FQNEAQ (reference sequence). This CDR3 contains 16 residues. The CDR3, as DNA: TGTGCCAGCAGCTTAAGCACGGGGGGACGCACAGATACGCAGTATTTT. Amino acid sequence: CASSLSTGGRTDTQYF.

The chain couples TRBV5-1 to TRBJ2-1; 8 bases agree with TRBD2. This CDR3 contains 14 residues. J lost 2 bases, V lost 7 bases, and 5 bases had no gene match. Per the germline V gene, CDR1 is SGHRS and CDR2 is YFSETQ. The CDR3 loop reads CASGPAGAYNEQFF. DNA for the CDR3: TGCGCCAGCGGCCCAGCGGGGGCCTACAATGAGCAGTTCTTC. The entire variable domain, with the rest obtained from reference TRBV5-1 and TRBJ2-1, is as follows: KAGVTQTPRYLIKTRGQQVTLSCSPISGHRSVSWYQQTPGQGLQFLFEYFSETQRNKGNFPGRFSGRQFSNSRSEMNVSTLELGDSALYLCASGPAGAYNEQFFGPGTRLTVL.

The DNA for the CDR3 is TGCGCCAGCAGCTTGGCCCCGAGCGGGAGAAAAGAGACCCAGTACTTC. Translation gives CASSLAPSGRKETQYF. The rearrangement joins TRBV5-1 to TRBJ2-5, with TRBD2 matching 8 bases. The germline V gene has CDR1 SGHRS and CDR2 YFSETQ. CDR3 size: 16 residues. Trimming cost V 0 bases and J 3 bases; bases outside gene matches: 7.

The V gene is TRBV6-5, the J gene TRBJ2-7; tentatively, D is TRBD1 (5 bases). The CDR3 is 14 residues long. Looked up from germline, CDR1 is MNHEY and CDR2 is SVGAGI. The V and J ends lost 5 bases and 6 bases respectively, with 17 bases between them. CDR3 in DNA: TGTGCCAGCAGTCAGAGCAGGGCCCTGGGCGAGCAGTACTTC. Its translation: CASSQSRALGEQYF.

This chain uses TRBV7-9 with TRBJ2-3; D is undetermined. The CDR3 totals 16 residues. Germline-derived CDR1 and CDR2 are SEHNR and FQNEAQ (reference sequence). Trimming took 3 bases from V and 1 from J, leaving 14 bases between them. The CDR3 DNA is TGTGCCAGCAGCTTCTTTCTTAGTAGCCGCACAGATACGCAGTATTTT. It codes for CASSFFLSSRTDTQYF.

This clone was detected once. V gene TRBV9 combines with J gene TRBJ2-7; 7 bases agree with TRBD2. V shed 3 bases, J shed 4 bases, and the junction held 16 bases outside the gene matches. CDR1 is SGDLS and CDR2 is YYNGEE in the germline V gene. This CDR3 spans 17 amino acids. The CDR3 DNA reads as TGTGCCAGCAGCGCGTATCCGGACACTAGCGAATTTTACGAGCAGTACTTC. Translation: CASSAYPDTSEFYEQYF.

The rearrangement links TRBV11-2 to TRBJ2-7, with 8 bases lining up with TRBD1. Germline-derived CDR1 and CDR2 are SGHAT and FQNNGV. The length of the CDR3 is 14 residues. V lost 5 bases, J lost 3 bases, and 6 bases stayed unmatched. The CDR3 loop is CASSRRQGSYEQYF. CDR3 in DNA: TGTGCCAGCAGCCGGCGACAGGGGAGCTACGAGCAGTACTTC.

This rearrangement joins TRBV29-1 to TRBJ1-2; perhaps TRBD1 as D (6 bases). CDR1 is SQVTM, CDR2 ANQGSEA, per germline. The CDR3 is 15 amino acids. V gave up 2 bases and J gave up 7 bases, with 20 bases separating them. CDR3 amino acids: CSVESAQGQHGGYTF. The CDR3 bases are TGCAGCGTTGAATCTGCGCAGGGACAACATGGTGGCTACACCTTC.

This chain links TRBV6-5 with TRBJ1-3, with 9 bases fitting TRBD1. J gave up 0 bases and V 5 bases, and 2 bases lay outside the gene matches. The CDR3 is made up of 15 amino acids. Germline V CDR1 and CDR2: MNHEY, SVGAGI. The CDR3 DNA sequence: TGTGCCAGCAGTAGACAGGGGGTCTCTGGAAACACCATATATTTT. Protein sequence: CASSRQGVSGNTIYF.

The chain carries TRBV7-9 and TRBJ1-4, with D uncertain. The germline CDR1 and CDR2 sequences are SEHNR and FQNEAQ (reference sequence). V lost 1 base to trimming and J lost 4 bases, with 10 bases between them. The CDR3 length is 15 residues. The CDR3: CASSLGAGRNEKLFF. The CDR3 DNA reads TGTGCCAGCAGCTTAGGGGCAGGCCGTAATGAAAAACTGTTTTTT. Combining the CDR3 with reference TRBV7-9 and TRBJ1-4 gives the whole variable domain DTGVSQNPRHKITKRGQNVTFRCDPISEHNRLYWYRQTLGQGPEFLTYFQNEAQLEKSRLLSDRFSAERPKGSFSTLEIQRTEQGDSAMYLCASSLGAGRNEKLFFGSGTQLSVL.

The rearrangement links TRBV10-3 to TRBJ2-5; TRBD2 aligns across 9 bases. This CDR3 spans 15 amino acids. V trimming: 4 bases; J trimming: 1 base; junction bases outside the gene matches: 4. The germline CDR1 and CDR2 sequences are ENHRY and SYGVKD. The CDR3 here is CAISAGGRAQETQYF. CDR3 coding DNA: TGTGCCATCAGTGCAGGCGGGAGGGCCCAAGAGACCCAGTACTTC.

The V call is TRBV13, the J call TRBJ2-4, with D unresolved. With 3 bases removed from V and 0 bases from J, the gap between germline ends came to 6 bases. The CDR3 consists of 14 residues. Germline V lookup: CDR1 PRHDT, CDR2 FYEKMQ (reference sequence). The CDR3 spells CASSLSLAKNIQYF. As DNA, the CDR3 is TGTGCCAGCAGCTTGAGCTTAGCCAAAAACATTCAGTACTTC.

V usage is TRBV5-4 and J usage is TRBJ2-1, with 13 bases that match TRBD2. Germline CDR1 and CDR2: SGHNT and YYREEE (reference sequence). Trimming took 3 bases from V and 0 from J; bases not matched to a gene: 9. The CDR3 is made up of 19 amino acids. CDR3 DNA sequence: TGTGCCAGCAGCTCGAGGGGGAGGACTAGCGGGAGCTCCTACAATGAGCAGTTCTTC. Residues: CASSSRGRTSGSSYNEQFF.

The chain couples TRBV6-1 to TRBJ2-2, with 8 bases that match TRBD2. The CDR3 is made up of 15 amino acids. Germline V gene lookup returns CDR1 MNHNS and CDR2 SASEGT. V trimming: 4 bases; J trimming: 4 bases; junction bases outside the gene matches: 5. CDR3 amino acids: CASSAKRERTGELFF. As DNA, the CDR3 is TGTGCCAGCAGTGCGAAGCGGGAGCGCACCGGGGAGCTGTTTTTT.

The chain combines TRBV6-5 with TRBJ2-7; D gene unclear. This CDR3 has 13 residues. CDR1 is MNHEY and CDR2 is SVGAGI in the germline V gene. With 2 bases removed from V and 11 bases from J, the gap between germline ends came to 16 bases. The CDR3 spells CASSYVQAPLKYF. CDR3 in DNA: TGTGCCAGCAGTTACGTCCAGGCCCCTTTGAAGTACTTC.

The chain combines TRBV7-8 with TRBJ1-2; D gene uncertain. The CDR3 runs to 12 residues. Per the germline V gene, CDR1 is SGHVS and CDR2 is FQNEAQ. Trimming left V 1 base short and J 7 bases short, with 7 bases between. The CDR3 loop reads CASSLGLRGYTF. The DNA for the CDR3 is TGTGCCAGCAGCTTAGGCCTCCGTGGCTACACCTTC.

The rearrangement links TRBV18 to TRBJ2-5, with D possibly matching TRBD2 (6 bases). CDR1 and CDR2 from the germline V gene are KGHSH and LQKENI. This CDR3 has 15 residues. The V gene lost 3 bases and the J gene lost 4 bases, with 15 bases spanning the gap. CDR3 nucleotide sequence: TGTGCCAGCTCACCCTTAACCGGGACTGGAGAGACCCAGTACTTC. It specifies CASSPLTGTGETQYF.

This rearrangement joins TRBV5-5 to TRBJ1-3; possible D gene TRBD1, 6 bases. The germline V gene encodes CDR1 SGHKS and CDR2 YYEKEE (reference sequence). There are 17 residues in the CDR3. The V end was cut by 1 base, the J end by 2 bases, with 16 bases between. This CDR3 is CASSLSVGWGPGNTIYF. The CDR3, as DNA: TGTGCCAGCAGCTTGTCGGTCGGCTGGGGGCCTGGAAACACCATATATTTT.

The CDR3 here is CASSPGLAGGSTDTQYF. The CDR3, as DNA: TGTGCCAGCAGCCCGGGACTAGCGGGAGGAAGCACAGATACGCAGTATTTT. The chain combines TRBV7-3 with TRBJ2-3; 15 positions match TRBD2. Per the germline V gene, CDR1 is SGHTA and CDR2 is FQGTGA. The CDR3 has 17 amino acids. V shed 5 bases, J shed 0 bases, and the junction held 3 bases outside the gene matches.

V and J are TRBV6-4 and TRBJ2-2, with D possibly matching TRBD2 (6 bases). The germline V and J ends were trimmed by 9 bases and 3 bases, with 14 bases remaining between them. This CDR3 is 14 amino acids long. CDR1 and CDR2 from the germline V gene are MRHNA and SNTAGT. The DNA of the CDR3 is TGTGCCAGTGCCTCTAGCGCCGACACCGGGGAGCTGTTTTTT. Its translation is CASASSADTGELFF.